A single sample gave rise to the 2 T cell receptor beta chains below, sequenced in a study of blood T cell repertoires in COVID-19. Using immunoSEQ multiplex PCR, the repertoire was profiled, and TCRdb retains in-frame clones only, with some absent. Of about 190,000 clones in the sample, roughly 89% are singletons; the top ten hold around 7%. Sequencing was done on a sample of peripheral blood. These receptors all stem from a man between 40 and 49 years old with acute or convalescent COVID-19.

The chain combines TRBV19 with TRBJ2-5; D call uncertain. Per the germline V gene, CDR1 is LNHDA and CDR2 is SQIVND (reference sequence). CDR3 length: 16 amino acids. The V end lost 5 bases, the J end lost 5 bases, and 21 bases lay between the germline ends. CDR3 in DNA: TGTGCCAGTAGTTCGAGGTCCTCATCCCATGCGGAGACCCAGTACTTC. It encodes CASSSRSSSHAETQYF.

This sequence joins TRBV6-5 and TRBJ1-6; D not resolved. The CDR3 is made up of 13 amino acids. Trimming removed 7 bases at V and 5 bases at J, with 9 bases between. Germline CDR1 and CDR2: MNHEY and SVGAGI. CDR3 amino acids: CASKRSDNSPLHF. CDR3 DNA sequence: TGTGCCAGCAAGAGAAGTGATAATTCACCCCTCCACTTT.